These 30 T cell receptor beta chains were all obtained from the same sample, sequenced in a study of T-cell reconstitution after alpha-beta-depleted transplantation in children. During its preparation, the TCRbeta library received unique molecular identifiers. In TCRdb, the PCR reads were re-called with MiXCR into one record per CDR3 protein. This table holds approximately 420,000 distinct CDR3 sequences, roughly 10% found once. The sequences come from PBMCs from the stem cell graft donor, collected from the stem cell graft. The receptors shown here come from a human donor who donated a stem cell graft to a child with acute myeloid leukemia.

This clonotype was seen at least ten times. The chain couples TRBV4-3 to TRBJ2-3; 9 positions match TRBD2. The CDR3 sequence is 15 residues long. The V gene end was trimmed by 1 base and the J gene end by 1 base; junction bases not matched to a gene: 0. Germline V lookup: CDR1 LGHNA, CDR2 YSLEER. The CDR3 spells CASSQGLAGTDTQYF. CDR3 nucleotide sequence: TGCGCCAGCAGCCAAGGACTAGCGGGCACAGATACGCAGTATTTT.

The chain joins TRBV30 to TRBJ2-5; 12 bases map to TRBD2. The V segment lost 6 bases and the J segment 7 bases; nucleotides outside the gene matches: 9. This CDR3 contains 14 residues. The germline CDR1 and CDR2 sequences are GTSNPN and SVGIG (reference sequence). Here the CDR3 DNA reads TGTGCCTGCGGACTAGCGGGATCCCGGGTGACCCAGTACTTC. It yields the protein CACGLAGSRVTQYF.

This clonotype turned up a few times. The CDR3 loop reads CSASTSGRTSYEQYF. CDR3 bases: TGCAGTGCTTCGACTAGCGGGAGGACTTCCTACGAGCAGTACTTC. The rearrangement links TRBV20-1 to TRBJ2-7; 13 bases line up with TRBD2. V lost 5 bases and J lost 1; bases outside the gene matches: 5. The CDR3 totals 15 residues. CDR1 is DFQATT and CDR2 is SNEGSKA in the germline V gene (reference sequence).

This clonotype has just a few counts. The chain recombines TRBV5-4 with TRBJ2-5; D is uncertain. The CDR3 has 13 amino acids. V was pared by 6 bases and J by 5 bases, with 14 bases between. Germline CDR1 SGHNT, CDR2 YYREEE (reference sequence). CDR3 sequence (DNA): TGTGCCAGCACCCGGATCGGTCAGGAGACCCAGTACTTC. This codes for CASTRIGQETQYF. Using reference TRBV5-4 and TRBJ2-5 for the parts outside the CDR3, the full variable domain is ETGVTQSPTHLIKTRGQQVTLRCSSQSGHNTVSWYQQALGQGPQFIFQYYREEENGRGNFPPRFSGLQFPNYSSELNVNALELDDSALYLCASTRIGQETQYFGPGTRLLVL.

CDR3 sequence reads: CASSYSPSGRRNEQFF. CDR3 DNA sequence: TGTGCCAGCAGTTACTCTCCTAGCGGGAGGCGGAATGAGCAGTTCTTC. The V and J genes are TRBV6-2 or TRBV6-3 and TRBJ2-1; 11 nucleotides align to TRBD2. The CDR3 spans 16 residues. The V gene's germline CDR1 is MNHEY and CDR2 SVGEGT. The ends lost 0 bases at V and 7 bases at J; junction bases unmatched: 5.

A few counts support this clonotype. The chain combines TRBV12-5 with TRBJ1-1, with a possible D match to TRBD1 (6 bases). The CDR3 is made up of 13 amino acids. From germline, CDR1 is LGHNT and CDR2 FRNRAP. The germline V and J ends were trimmed by 1 base and 4 bases, with 7 bases remaining between them. The CDR3 coding sequence is TGTGCTAGTGGTTTGGAACAGGGCACTGAAGCTTTCTTT. This gives the protein CASGLEQGTEAFF.

This clonotype was observed a handful of times. The gene calls are TRBV6-5 and TRBJ2-5, with no clear D. CDR1 and CDR2 (germline): MNHEY, SVGAGI. The CDR3 consists of 16 residues. Trimming left V 0 bases short and J 1 base short, with 12 bases between. CDR3 DNA sequence: TGTGCCAGCAGTTACTCGATCGGGCCTTCCCAAGAGACCCAGTACTTC. Amino acids: CASSYSIGPSQETQYF.

This clonotype has only a few counts. J is TRBJ2-7 and V is TRBV29-1; D may be TRBD2 (5 bases). V lost 3 bases to trimming and J lost 0 bases, with 12 bases between them. Germline V CDR1 and CDR2: SQVTM, ANQGSEA. The CDR3 loop spans 14 amino acids. The CDR3 region is CSVEAMDSSYEQYF. CDR3 DNA: TGCAGCGTTGAGGCAATGGACTCCTCCTACGAGCAGTACTTC.

V is TRBV14 and J is TRBJ1-1; D gene unclear. Germline V lookup: CDR1 SGHDN, CDR2 FVKESK. The CDR3 extends over 16 amino acids. The V gene lost 1 base and the J gene lost 3 bases, with 15 bases spanning the gap. CDR3 protein: CASSQVIHGEDTEAFF. In DNA, the CDR3 is TGTGCCAGCAGCCAAGTAATACATGGGGAGGACACTGAAGCTTTCTTT.

There are a few counts of this clonotype. CDR3 nucleotides: TGTGCCAGCAGTGAAAAGACTAGGTTGCTTGAGCAGTTCTTC. It codes for CASSEKTRLLEQFF. The chain couples TRBV6-1 to TRBJ2-1; a possible D gene is TRBD2 (6 bases). This CDR3 has 14 amino acids. The V end was cut by 2 bases, the J end by 9 bases, with 14 bases between. Germline CDR1 MNHNS, CDR2 SASEGT.

CDR3 bases: TGTGCCAGCAGTTCCGGGACAGGGATCGGCAATCAGCCCCAGCATTTT. It specifies CASSSGTGIGNQPQHF. The chain carries TRBV12-3 or TRBV12-4 and TRBJ1-5; TRBD1 matches 9 bases. This CDR3 is built from 16 residues. Losses at the gene ends were 4 bases for V and 2 bases for J; bases not matched to a gene: 6.

This clonotype has just a few counts. The chain uses TRBV7-2 and TRBJ1-2; TRBD1 matches at 7 bases. Germline loops: CDR1 SGHTA, CDR2 FQGNSA. Trimming cost V 5 bases and J 4 bases; bases outside gene matches: 7. The length of the CDR3 is 14 residues. CDR3 coding DNA: TGTGCCAGCAGCCCCTGGGACAGCTTCTATGGCTACACCTTC. Its protein is CASSPWDSFYGYTF.

This clonotype was picked up a small number of times. The chain joins TRBV12-3 or TRBV12-4 to TRBJ1-2; unclear D gene. Between the trimmed V and J ends, which lost 4 bases and 1 base, there was a span of 10 bases. This CDR3 comprises 14 residues. In nucleotides, the CDR3 is TGTGCCAGCAGTTCGCGACCCATTAACTATGGCTACACCTTC. The encoded protein is CASSSRPINYGYTF.

The chain couples TRBV27 to TRBJ1-6; D is undetermined. The germline V gene has CDR1 MNHEY and CDR2 SMNVEV (reference sequence). V lost 10 bases and J 0 bases, leaving 13 bases between the germline ends. The CDR3 sequence is 15 residues long. The CDR3 region has the DNA TGTGCCACCCGTCGCGGGAGCTCCTATAATTCACCCCTCCACTTT. Translation gives CATRRGSSYNSPLHF.

The rearrangement links TRBV7-2 to TRBJ2-7; D might be TRBD1 or TRBD2, each matching 5 bases. V lost 0 bases and J lost 0, with 9 bases in between. In germline, CDR1 is SGHTA, CDR2 FQGNSA. The length of the CDR3 is 15 residues. CDR3 protein: CASSLAGTSSYEQYF. The CDR3 DNA sequence: TGTGCCAGCAGCTTAGCGGGGACCTCCTCCTACGAGCAGTACTTC.

V and J are TRBV20-1 and TRBJ2-1, with 8 bases aligning to TRBD2. The J segment lost 2 bases and the V segment lost 0 bases, leaving 0 bases of the junction unmatched. The CDR3 is made up of 14 amino acids. The germline V gene has CDR1 DFQATT and CDR2 SNEGSKA (reference sequence). The CDR3 DNA is TGCAGTGCTAGAGAAGCGGGAGCCTACAATGAGCAGTTCTTC. This translates into CSAREAGAYNEQFF.

There are a few counts of this clonotype. The chain joins TRBV29-1 to TRBJ2-5, with TRBD1 identical over 8 bases. Germline V gene lookup returns CDR1 SQVTM and CDR2 ANQGSEA. J was trimmed by 2 bases and V by 3 bases; bases with no gene match: 11. The CDR3 length is 16 residues. The CDR3 DNA reads TGCAGCGTTGACCCCCCTGACAGGGGTATACAAGAGACCCAGTACTTC. It specifies CSVDPPDRGIQETQYF.

CDR3 region: CASSLWLAEIADTQYF. CDR3 coding DNA: TGTGCCAGCAGCTTATGGCTAGCGGAGATCGCAGATACGCAGTATTTT. The gene calls are TRBV7-2 and TRBJ2-3, with 7 bases that match TRBD2. CDR3 size: 16 residues. V lost 2 bases and J lost 4; bases outside the gene matches: 9. Germline values: CDR1 SGHTA, CDR2 FQGNSA.

The chain joins TRBV9 to TRBJ2-5, with 8 bases that match TRBD2. Germline CDR1 SGDLS, CDR2 YYNGEE. This CDR3 contains 17 residues. The junction had 11 bases not matched to a gene; V was cut back by 3 bases and J by 1 base. The CDR3 loop is CASSDLGNSGTQETQYF. The CDR3, as DNA: TGTGCCAGCAGCGACCTAGGGAATAGCGGGACCCAAGAGACCCAGTACTTC.

The V and J genes are TRBV5-1 and TRBJ2-5; a possible D gene is TRBD2 (6 bases). Trimming stripped 0 bases from V and 0 bases from J, with 9 bases between. The germline V gene encodes CDR1 SGHRS and CDR2 YFSETQ. The CDR3 is 15 amino acids. Here the CDR3 reads CASSLVGGNQETQYF. In DNA form, the CDR3 reads TGCGCCAGCAGCTTGGTCGGGGGAAACCAAGAGACCCAGTACTTC.

This clonotype has only a few counts. The chain joins TRBV12-3 or TRBV12-4 to TRBJ2-7, with a possible D match to TRBD2 (5 bases). V was cut by 5 bases and J by 9 bases, with 11 bases left in between. The CDR3 covers 11 residues. The CDR3 sequence: CASSASSWQYF. The CDR3 bases are TGTGCCAGCAGTGCCTCTAGCTGGCAGTACTTC.

This clonotype was seen repeatedly, ten times or more. This sequence joins TRBV29-1 and TRBJ2-5; tentative D call: TRBD1 (6 bases). The V end was cut by 3 bases, the J end by 2 bases, with 13 bases between. The CDR3 is 14 amino acids. CDR1 SQVTM and CDR2 ANQGSEA come from the germline V gene. The CDR3 here is CSVEPPGHQETQYF. CDR3 coding DNA: TGCAGCGTTGAGCCCCCGGGACATCAAGAGACCCAGTACTTC.

This clonotype was detected ten times or more. The V call is TRBV7-8, the J call TRBJ1-6; 11 bases map to TRBD1. The trim removed 5 bases at V and 8 bases at J, leaving 5 bases unmatched. Looked up from germline, CDR1 is SGHVS and CDR2 is FQNEAQ. The CDR3 spans 15 residues. Here the CDR3 reads CASSGQGASDSPLHF. As DNA, the CDR3 is TGTGCCAGCAGCGGACAGGGGGCGTCTGATTCACCCCTCCACTTT.

This clonotype has ten or more counts. The rearrangement joins TRBV12-3 or TRBV12-4 to TRBJ2-3, with 14 bases lining up with TRBD2. V shed 4 bases and J 5 bases; nucleotides not matched to a gene: 5. There are 16 residues in the CDR3. The CDR3 is CASSWTSGGPRDTQYF. The CDR3 DNA sequence: TGTGCCAGCAGTTGGACTAGCGGGGGGCCAAGAGATACGCAGTATTTT.

The chain couples TRBV7-8 to TRBJ1-5, with no clear D. The CDR3 contains 15 residues. Germline assignment: CDR1 SGHVS and CDR2 FQNEAQ. The germline V and J ends were trimmed by 1 base and 7 bases, with 14 bases remaining between them. CDR3 protein: CASSLGPAPEQPQHF. As DNA, the CDR3 is TGTGCCAGCAGCTTAGGTCCGGCCCCGGAGCAGCCCCAGCATTTT.

This clonotype was recorded many times. This chain uses TRBV30 with TRBJ1-4, with D hard to call. Trimming cost V 5 bases and J 8 bases, with 6 bases left between them. CDR1 and CDR2 from the germline V gene are GTSNPN and SVGIG (reference sequence). The CDR3 consists of 10 residues. As DNA, the CDR3 is TGTGCCTGGGGAGGGGAAAAACTGTTTTTT. Translated: CAWGGEKLFF.

The chain recombines TRBV20-1 with TRBJ1-5, with D maybe TRBD1 (5 bases). The CDR3 covers 14 residues. Germline-derived CDR1 and CDR2 are DFQATT and SNEGSKA (reference sequence). The germline V and J ends were trimmed by 6 bases and 4 bases, with 16 bases remaining between them. The CDR3 nucleotides are TGCAGTGCCATAGACGTCAGGGAGAATCAGCCCCAGCATTTT. Translated: CSAIDVRENQPQHF.

This clonotype was seen more than once but under ten times. The chain is built from TRBV29-1 and TRBJ2-3; D remains unclear. Germline CDR1 is SQVTM and CDR2 is ANQGSEA. This CDR3 has 12 amino acids. The V and J ends lost 4 bases and 0 bases respectively, with 5 bases between them. In nucleotides, the CDR3 is TGCAGCGTTGGCAGAAGCACAGATACGCAGTATTTT. Protein sequence: CSVGRSTDTQYF.

This chain links TRBV20-1 with TRBJ2-5; TRBD1 matches at 10 bases. Losses at the gene ends were 1 base for V and 2 bases for J; bases not matched to a gene: 7. The CDR3 totals 16 residues. CDR1 is DFQATT, CDR2 SNEGSKA, per germline (reference sequence). CDR3 residues: CSARGSRTGGQETQYF. Here the CDR3 DNA reads TGCAGTGCTAGAGGTAGTCGGACAGGGGGACAAGAGACCCAGTACTTC.

This chain connects TRBV30 to TRBJ1-5, with D hard to call. Trimming took off 1 base at V and 5 bases at J, with 12 bases between the two ends. This CDR3 spans 14 amino acids. Germline CDR1 reads GTSNPN; CDR2 reads SVGIG (reference sequence). CDR3 nucleotides: TGTGCCTGGAGTGAAGAGGACTATCATCAGCCCCAGCATTTT. Its protein product is CAWSEEDYHQPQHF.